This TCR beta chain is drawn from a study of T cell repertoires in cytomegalovirus infection. Looking at the study overall: Both CMV infection and a matching HLA type were indicated by public TCR beta signatures.

MiXCR, run by TCRdb on the reads, gives a single entry per CDR3 protein. The table has a few hundred thousand distinct CDR3 sequences, around 27% seen once; the top ten hold around 14%. The receptor was derived from a human donor in good health (CMV status not recorded). Some clones in this sample may be carry-over from other donors' samples. The sample comprised PBMCs.

CDR3 bases: TGTGCCAGCAGTGACCAATTAGCGGGAGGGTACGGCACAGATACGCAGTATTTT. Amino acids: CASSDQLAGGYGTDTQYF. The chain couples TRBV6-1 to TRBJ2-3; 11 bases line up with TRBD2. J lost 1 base, V lost 3 bases, and 9 bases had no gene match. There are 18 residues in the CDR3. CDR1 is MNHNS and CDR2 is SASEGT in the germline V gene.